This T cell receptor beta chain was identified in a study of cytomegalovirus exposure and HLA in healthy donors (dated by TCRdb to between 2016 and 2019). Context from the whole study: According to an earlier analysis of a few hundred of the donors, 150 million to 200 million T cells yielded 120 million or so unique TCR beta sequences and 250 to 350 Gb of sequence data. An early release covering roughly 640 HLA-typed donors comprised approximately 290 gigabases of sequencing data and tens of millions of unique TCR sequences. Of the approximately 400 genotyped donors, less than 85% were placed in the genetic ancestry cluster associated with self-reported Caucasian donors. The study aimed to test whether cataloging public T cell receptors could reveal signatures of past pathogen exposure. Using immunosequencing, the study profiled T cell repertoires from 500 to 800 subjects and related those repertoires to cytomegalovirus serostatus. Besides the first cohort of roughly 640 subjects, a separate validation cohort made up of 95 to 150 different subjects was used. High-throughput TCR immunosequencing, statistical association of individual TCRs with disease status, and machine learning were combined to predict cytomegalovirus infection status. In a later analysis, previously published TCR beta repertoires from several hundred donors were re-analyzed and high-resolution HLA genotyping was added so that TCR occurrence patterns could be studied. Rather than using new phenotypic data, the later analysis identified candidate immune exposures from TCR beta sequences and from how often those sequences occurred across donors. In an earlier analysis of a few hundred of the donors, high-throughput TCR beta sequencing was used to judge whether each TCR beta V gene segment behaved as functional or pseudogenic. Donor age, sex, ethnicity and CMV serostatus were compiled alongside the repertoire data. In a later genetic analysis, genome-wide SNP genotypes for about 55% of the roughly 700 donors were used, and that subset was treated as a discovery cohort. All discovery cohort repertoires had been generated using a single sequencing platform. Both class I and class II loci were covered by HLA typing, at four-digit resolution. The number of typed donors differed by locus: 629-630 for A, B, C, DRB1 and DQB1; some 500 for DQA1; 606 for DPA1; and about 470 for DPB1. Roughly 5 DR-DQ haplotypes were handled as single units for association and clustering, since linkage in the cohort was strong. Among 398 genotyped donors of the cohort, an average of around 250,000 unique TCR beta nucleotide sequences was sequenced per donor, of which about 19% were non-productive.

Details on this clone: Its cognate antigen has yet to be identified. No clone much larger than this one lies a single base away; base qualities are absent.

The germline V gene gives CDR1 as MRHNA and CDR2 as SNTAGT. The junction shows trimming of 8 bases on V and 3 bases on J, and the gene matches do not reach 9 bases of it. Inclusive of the bounding cysteine and phenylalanine, the CDR3 is 15 residues long. Only the CDR3 DNA is retained, 45 bases long and in frame from the first base. What the research found in general, with its limitations: A later analysis found that most CMV-associated TCR beta chains appeared HLA-restricted, with HLA associations seemingly driven largely by CMV exposure. A further reported finding was that TCR beta sequences accurately predicted the HLA-A and HLA-B alleles for most subjects in the first cohort. Linkage disequilibrium might explain the correlated functional status among segregating V segments, but an unknown experimental factor could not be excluded. Only TCR beta chains were sequenced in this cohort, and the absence of alpha or paired-chain data limited detectable features. Strong co-occurrence of HLA alleles, especially DR and DQ, made assigning TCR associations to individual alleles difficult. Cytomegalovirus status was reported to be diagnosed by the classifier with high specificity and sensitivity in both the original and validation cohorts. A total of roughly 160 TCR beta chains were listed by the study as associated with cytomegalovirus. An association between a missense DCLRE1C variant and V-gene and J-gene trimming of TCR beta chains was found in a later genetic analysis and replicated in an independent cohort. Some IMGT-functional V segments, including TRBV6-2 and TRBV6-3, could not be told apart with the 87-base-pair reads, so those segments were excluded. Specific HLA alleles were associated with 15,000 to 20,000 TCR beta sequences at a false discovery rate of 0.05 in a later analysis. In an earlier analysis of 587 of the donors, most TCR beta V segments appeared in productive rearrangements about 90% or about 30% of the time, broadly matching IMGT annotations. For the cohort, immune exposure information was limited to CMV serostatus. The presence/absence analyses assumed that sequencing depth was roughly uniform across donors, and that assumption may not be true. Most TCR sequences were observed very rarely across donors, whereas some public TCRs were present in many individuals. In vitro tests confirmed that a few of the cytomegalovirus-associated TCR beta chains recognize cytomegalovirus antigens. In a later analysis, several top co-occurrence clusters were reported to appear linked to parvovirus B19, influenza, CMV and Epstein-Barr virus. In a later analysis, TCR association rates were found to vary across HLA loci, with the most associated TCRs seen for DRB1 alleles and the fewest for HLA-C alleles. The sequencing pipeline was judged likely to have produced a cluster of highly shared sequence variants as a technical artifact. Because counts were too low, seventeen rarely observed V segments, including chromosome 9 orphons, were left out of the earlier analysis of some 640 of the donors. In a later analysis, HLA-associated TCR beta chains showed more clonal expansion and lower generation probabilities than non-associated chains that were equally common. Because HLA typing was missing for some donors at each locus, association tests included only the typed subset. The authors suggested that the approach could potentially be generalized to other disease states and immunological phenotypes. In a later genetic analysis, fewer N-insertions in productive TCRs were reported among donors in an Asian-associated ancestry cluster than the approximately 670-donor mean.

Libraries came from the immunoSEQ multiplex PCR assay. The multiplex PCR relied on a mix of 60 forward primers for TCR Vbeta segments and 13 reverse primers for TCR Jbeta segments. The CDR3 region of rearranged TCR beta genes was amplified from genomic DNA with a multiplex PCR assay. The Illumina HiSeq System was used to sequence the amplified TCR beta libraries as 87-base-pair reads. The authors processed their data as follows. Across the 700 or so repertoires, a later analysis counted 78 million or so unique TCR beta chains, roughly 11 million of which were shared by at least two donors. Raw reads were error-corrected and collapsed into unique sequences by a nearest-neighbor algorithm in which closely related sequences were merged to remove PCR and sequencing errors. V, D and J gene segments were assigned by aligning CDR3 sequences to IMGT reference sequences. Each retained sequence needed at least a six-nucleotide match to both a V gene segment and a J gene segment. Rearrangements were called productive when the CDR3 lacked stop codons and stayed in frame with V and J; all others were non-productive. Following IMGT convention, CDR3 was defined as the stretch from the second conserved V-encoded cysteine up to the conserved J-encoded phenylalanine. The earlier analysis of about 620 of the donors excluded sequences that lacked an unambiguous match to a single V gene segment. An earlier analysis of under 750 of the donors called V segments functional above 56.7% productive rearrangements and segregating when the between-donor standard deviation exceeded 5%. A statistical classification framework was built for diagnosing cytomegalovirus status from the catalog of TCR beta chain sequences. V and J gene assignment, in a later analysis, came from comparing TCR nucleotide sequences with IMGT/GENE-DB human TR gene sequences. Using the TCRdist pipeline, a later analysis assigned CDR3 sequences along with most-parsimonious VDJ recombination scenarios. A later analysis defined each TCR beta chain by its CDR3 amino acid sequence plus V-gene family, and excluded reads lacking a unique V-gene family. A later analysis removed 600 or so highly shared, low-generation-probability nucleotide sequences to deal with suspected cross-contamination and a sequencing artifact. For each public chain, a later analysis derived a clonal expansion index from normalized ranks of inferred template counts within each repertoire. In a later analysis, generation probabilities were computed using a VDJ recombination model fitted to out-of-frame rearrangements, and the results were checked against IGoR. In a later analysis, TCR-TCR, TCR-HLA and TCR-CMV co-occurrence was scored with hypergeometric tests, and a repertoire-size bias correction was applied to TCR pairs. A later analysis estimated false discovery rates by permuting HLA or CMV assignments 20 times. A later analysis grouped co-occurring TCRs with DBSCAN, adding TCRdist sequence similarity when clustering within HLA-allele-positive subsets. Repertoires with fewer than 30,000 or more than 120,000 public chains were left out of co-occurrence clustering, as were about 5 repertoires with anomalous nucleotide sharing. The clones in this table, taken by TCRdb from immuneACCESS, are in-frame only. Not every clone is retained; where verified, under half of the shortfall comes from an unresolved V gene, and the cause of the rest is unknown. Clonal size and the V and J genes are those of that table, whereas D and trimming came from the DNA. For this sample the table gives about 150,000 clones, of which about 85% were detected only once. The top ten constitute roughly 2.3% of the sample.

The cohort consisted of 650 to 700 healthy bone marrow donors. All cohort members were sampled while nominally healthy, although unrecorded immune exposures were likely present. The donor was CMV seronegative and belonged to the group of around 350 seronegative cohort members. A peripheral blood sample was collected from each donor, and TCR beta sequencing was performed on peripheral blood mononuclear cells. The Qiagen DNeasy Blood Extraction Kit was used to extract genomic DNA from the blood cell samples. The chain employs TRBV6-4 and TRBJ2-1, with 8 bases in between that match TRBD2. This TCR derives from a woman in her late teens or twenties in good health and CMV-seronegative. The sequenced material came from PBMCs. Here the CDR3 is given as CASSRTSGGYNEQFF. The DNA is as follows: TGTGCCAGCTCCAGAACGAGCGGGGGCTACAATGAGCAGTTCTTC.